The TCR beta chain described here comes from a study of cytomegalovirus exposure and HLA in healthy donors. This clone occurred a few times. PCR involved 60 Vbeta and 13 Jbeta primers. Sequencing used immunoSEQ multiplex PCR; TCRdb keeps in-frame clones, though not all of them. Here the sample spans more than 95,000 clones, about 13% being singletons. Trimming shortened V by 6 bases and J by 2 bases, and 14 bases separated the two germline ends. This CDR3 region has 14 residues. Germline V gene lookup returns CDR1 MDHEN and CDR2 SYDVKM. This TCR was recovered from a man between 40 and 49 years old in good health and CMV-seropositive. The sequencing input was PBMCs. The rearrangement uses TRBV28 and TRBJ2-7; no reliable D call. Here the CDR3 DNA reads TGTGCCAGCAGAGGCGGAAGCGTCGCCTACGAGCAGTACTTC. Translating it yields CASRGGSVAYEQYF.